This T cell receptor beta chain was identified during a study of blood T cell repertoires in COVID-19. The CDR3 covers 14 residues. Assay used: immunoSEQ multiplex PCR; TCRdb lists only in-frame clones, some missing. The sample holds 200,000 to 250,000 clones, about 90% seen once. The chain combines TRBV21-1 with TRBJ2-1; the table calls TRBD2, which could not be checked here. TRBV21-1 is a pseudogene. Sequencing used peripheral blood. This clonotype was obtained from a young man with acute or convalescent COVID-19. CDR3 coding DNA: TGTGCCAGCAGCAAACTAGCGGGGGGCAATGAGCAGTTCTTC. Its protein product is CASSKLAGGNEQFF.